One and the same sample provided the 21 T cell receptor beta chains below, sequenced in a study of blood T cells in healthy people across ages. A second roughly 6 to 12 cycle PCR used barcoded and J-beta primers. TCRdb redid the calling of the 5' RACE reads with MiXCR, one entry per CDR3 protein. The table shows about 650,000 distinct CDR3 sequences, with approximately 30% occurring only once. The material sequenced was blood. The receptors were gathered from a woman aged 80 or over in good health.

This clonotype turned up a few times. V usage is TRBV6-1 and J usage is TRBJ1-1; D is unresolved. V lost 3 bases and J lost 3, with 14 bases in between. The germline gives CDR1 MNHNS, CDR2 SASEGT. This CDR3 is built from 15 residues. CDR3 nucleotide sequence: TGTGCCAGCAGTGATTCGACTGGAGCGGACACTGAAGCTTTCTTT. It translates to CASSDSTGADTEAFF.

This clonotype was seen a handful of times. This chain links TRBV29-1 with TRBJ2-2, with no clear D. Germline CDR1 reads SQVTM; CDR2 reads ANQGSEA. The CDR3 contains 14 residues. V lost 3 bases and J lost 0, with 8 bases in between. The CDR3 is CSVEKSPNTGELFF. CDR3 sequence (DNA): TGCAGCGTTGAGAAGTCGCCGAACACCGGGGAGCTGTTTTTT.

For this clonotype: Being one base from a much bigger clone, this may be a read error. The J gene is TRBJ1-2, the V gene TRBV12-3 or TRBV12-4, with 7 bases fitting TRBD1. CDR3 length equals 13 residues. The DNA for the CDR3 is TGTGTCACAGGGGCCTGGGCGAACTATGGCTACACCTTC. This codes for CVTGAWANYGYTF.

In the case of this clonotype: Given a much more abundant clone one base away, this may be a read error. The gene calls are TRBV5-1 and TRBJ2-1, with D uncertain. The ends were cut back, 0 bases at V and 0 bases at J, with 10 bases in the middle. CDR1 and CDR2 from the germline V gene are SGHRS and YFSETQ. There are 16 residues in the CDR3. The CDR3, as DNA: TGCGCCAGCAGCTTGGAGGCGACGAGCTCCTACAATGAGCAGTTCTTC. Protein product: CASSLEATSSYNEQFF.

This clonotype occurred many times. The chain couples TRBV20-1 to TRBJ1-4; D is unclear. V dropped 4 bases and J dropped 8 bases, with 17 bases sitting between them. This CDR3 contains 14 residues. The germline V gene has CDR1 DFQATT and CDR2 SNEGSKA (reference sequence). The CDR3 DNA follows: TGCAGTGCTACAAACTGGGATTTGGGAGAAAAACTGTTTTTT. Its protein product is CSATNWDLGEKLFF.

The chain combines TRBV7-2 with TRBJ1-2; TRBD1 might be the D (5 bases). V was cut by 5 bases and J by 12 bases, with 22 bases left in between. CDR3 length equals 14 residues. Germline CDR1 and CDR2: SGHTA and FQGNSA. The CDR3 loop is CASSPLLGRPEDTF. In DNA form, the CDR3 reads TGTGCCAGCAGCCCGCTACTGGGACGGCCTGAGGACACCTTC. Variable domain in full (rest from reference TRBV7-2 and TRBJ1-2): GAGVSQSPSNKVTEKGKDVELRCDPISGHTALYWYRQSLGQGLEFLIYFQGNSAPDKSGLPSDRFSAERTGGSVSTLTIQRTQQEDSAVYLCASSPLLGRPEDTFGSGTRLTVV.

CDR3 in DNA: TGTGCCAGCAGTTACAACGAGGGAAGCTATGGCTACACCTTC. Its translation: CASSYNEGSYGYTF. The chain recombines TRBV6-2 or TRBV6-3 with TRBJ1-2, with no clear D. Trimming took 2 bases from V and 4 from J, leaving 11 bases between them. The length of the CDR3 is 14 residues. Germline V gives CDR1 MNHEY, CDR2 SVGEGT.

DNA of the CDR3: TGTGCCAGCAGCCCCAGCGGCCAGTCGAAGCAGTACTTC. This codes for CASSPSGQSKQYF. The rearrangement uses TRBV7-9 and TRBJ2-5; a possible D gene is TRBD2 (5 bases). Germline CDR1 SEHNR, CDR2 FQNEAQ (reference sequence). V lost 5 bases, J lost 11 bases, and 18 bases lay in between. This CDR3 is built from 13 residues. The full variable domain, rest sourced from reference TRBV7-9 and TRBJ2-5, is DTGVSQNPRHKITKRGQNVTFRCDPISEHNRLYWYRQTLGQGPEFLTYFQNEAQLEKSRLLSDRFSAERPKGSFSTLEIQRTEQGDSAMYLCASSPSGQSKQYFGPGTRLLVL.

This clonotype came up a few times. J is TRBJ2-7 and V is TRBV7-2; TRBD2 aligns across 7 bases. CDR3 length: 16 amino acids. The V and J ends lost 4 bases and 7 bases, in that order; junction bases with no gene match: 16. The V gene's germline CDR1 is SGHTA and CDR2 FQGNSA. The CDR3: CASSSRSGAPYNEQYF. DNA for the CDR3: TGTGCCAGCAGCTCCCGGAGCGGGGCCCCTTACAATGAGCAGTACTTC.

This clonotype was recorded many times. The gene calls are TRBV20-1 and TRBJ1-2, with 9 bases that match TRBD1. Germline-derived CDR1 and CDR2 are DFQATT and SNEGSKA (reference sequence). V gave up 3 bases and J gave up 4 bases; unmatched junction bases: 3. This CDR3 has 13 amino acids. DNA for the CDR3: TGCAGTGCTAGTACAGGGGGCTCCTATGGCTACACCTTC. It codes for CSASTGGSYGYTF.

In its sample, this clonotype was seen once. The CDR3 loop reads CSARVSQETQYF. The CDR3 nucleotides read TGCAGTGCTAGAGTTAGCCAAGAGACCCAGTACTTC. The chain couples TRBV20-1 to TRBJ2-5; unclear D gene. V was clipped by 1 base and J by 1 base, with 4 bases between them. Germline values: CDR1 DFQATT, CDR2 SNEGSKA (reference sequence). This CDR3 has 12 amino acids.

As to this clonotype: This clone may be a read error of a much larger clone one base away. The chain joins TRBV6-2 or TRBV6-3 to TRBJ2-3; D unresolved. This CDR3 has 12 residues. CDR1 and CDR2 (germline): MNHEY, SVGEGT. CDR3 sequence reads: CAISYGPDTQYF. CDR3 DNA: TGTGCCATCAGTTACGGGCCAGATACGCAGTATTTT.

The chain links TRBV28 to TRBJ1-5, with a possible D match to TRBD1 (5 bases). Germline V lookup: CDR1 MDHEN, CDR2 SYDVKM. The CDR3 totals 15 residues. V was trimmed by 2 bases and J by 4 bases, leaving 12 bases between them. CDR3 sequence (DNA): TGTGCCAGCAGTTTAGGGGCAAACCTTAATCAGCCCCAGCATTTT. Translated: CASSLGANLNQPQHF.

This clonotype was counted many times. The V gene is TRBV6-1, the J gene TRBJ1-2; D unclear. The CDR3 has 13 amino acids. The V and J ends lost 3 bases and 2 bases respectively, with 7 bases between them. The V gene's germline CDR1 is MNHNS and CDR2 SASEGT. The CDR3 nucleotides are TGTGCCAGCAGTGAGCTATCCAACTATGGCTACACCTTC. Translated, it gives CASSELSNYGYTF.

CDR3 in amino acids: CASSESGGLNTEAFF. The DNA of the CDR3 is TGTGCCAGCAGTGAATCTGGGGGACTGAACACTGAAGCTTTCTTT. This chain links TRBV25-1 with TRBJ1-1, with D maybe TRBD1 (5 bases). The CDR3 has 15 amino acids. Per the germline V gene, CDR1 is MGHDK and CDR2 is SYGVNS. V lost 1 base, J lost 0 bases, and 9 bases lay in between.

Worth noting for this clonotype: Being one base from a much bigger clone, this may be a read error. The genes are TRBV9 and TRBJ1-2; 8 nucleotides align to TRBD1. Unmatched junction bases numbered 5, after V lost 3 bases and J lost 4 bases. The CDR3 is 14 amino acids. Looked up from germline, CDR1 is SGDLS and CDR2 is YYNGEE. This chain's CDR3 is CASSAGQGIYGYTF. The CDR3 nucleotides read TGTGCCAGCAGCGCCGGACAGGGAATCTATGGCTACACCTTC.

The chain recombines TRBV5-1 with TRBJ2-3, with D maybe TRBD2 (5 bases). Germline CDR1 SGHRS, CDR2 YFSETQ. V was trimmed by 7 bases and J by 2 bases, leaving 11 bases between them. The CDR3 is made up of 13 amino acids. CDR3 nucleotide sequence: TGCGCCAGCTATCGGGAACCCACAGATACGCAGTATTTT. Its protein is CASYREPTDTQYF.

The V and J genes are TRBV5-1 and TRBJ2-3, with unresolved D. This CDR3 has 14 residues. The germline gives CDR1 SGHRS, CDR2 YFSETQ. V was cut by 0 bases and J by 4 bases, with 9 bases left in between. CDR3 bases: TGCGCCAGCAGCTTGGCAGATTTCCCAGATACGCAGTATTTT. Encoded protein: CASSLADFPDTQYF.

The chain has TRBV6-1 and TRBJ1-2; 8 nucleotides agree with TRBD1. The CDR3 extends over 16 amino acids. Germline V gene lookup returns CDR1 MNHNS and CDR2 SASEGT. Trimming removed 0 bases from V and 4 bases from J; junction bases left unmatched: 7. DNA of the CDR3: TGTGCCAGCAGTGAAGCGGACAGGGTAGGGGCCTATGGCTACACCTTC. It specifies CASSEADRVGAYGYTF.

J is TRBJ2-1 and V is TRBV7-3; tentative D call: TRBD2 (5 bases). The CDR3 runs 13 residues. V shed 3 bases and J shed 12 bases, with 15 bases lying between them. Per the germline V gene, CDR1 is SGHTA and CDR2 is FQGTGA. The CDR3 protein is CASSFDPTGRQFF. DNA of the CDR3: TGTGCCAGCAGCTTTGACCCTACGGGAAGGCAGTTCTTC.

This clonotype has at least ten counts. The rearrangement links TRBV7-2 to TRBJ2-7, with D possibly called TRBD1 or TRBD2 (5 bases each). The CDR3 has 15 amino acids. Germline CDR1 reads SGHTA; CDR2 reads FQGNSA. V lost 1 base and J lost 1, with 11 bases in between. CDR3 bases: TGTGCCAGCAGCTTAGGGGACGGCGGGTCCTACGAGCAGTACTTC. Its protein is CASSLGDGGSYEQYF.